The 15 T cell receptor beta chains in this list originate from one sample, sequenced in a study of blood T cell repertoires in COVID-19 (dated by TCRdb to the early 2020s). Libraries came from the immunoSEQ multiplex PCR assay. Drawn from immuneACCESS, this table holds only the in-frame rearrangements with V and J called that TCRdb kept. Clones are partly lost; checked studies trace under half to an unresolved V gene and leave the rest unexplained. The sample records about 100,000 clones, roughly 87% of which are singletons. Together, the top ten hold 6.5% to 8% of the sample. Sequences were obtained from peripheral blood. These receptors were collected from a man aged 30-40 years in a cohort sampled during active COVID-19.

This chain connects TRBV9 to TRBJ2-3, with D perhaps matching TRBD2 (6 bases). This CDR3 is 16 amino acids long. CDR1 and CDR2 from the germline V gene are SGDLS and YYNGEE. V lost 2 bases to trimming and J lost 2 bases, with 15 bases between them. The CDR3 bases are TGTGCCAGCAGCGTCTATGCGGGGCGATACACAGATACGCAGTATTTT. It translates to CASSVYAGRYTDTQYF. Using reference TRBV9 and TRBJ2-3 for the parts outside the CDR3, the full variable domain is DSGVTQTPKHLITATGQRVTLRCSPRSGDLSVYWYQQSLDQGLQFLIQYYNGEERAKGNILERFSAQQFPDLHSELNLSSLELGDSALYFCASSVYAGRYTDTQYFGPGTRLTVL.

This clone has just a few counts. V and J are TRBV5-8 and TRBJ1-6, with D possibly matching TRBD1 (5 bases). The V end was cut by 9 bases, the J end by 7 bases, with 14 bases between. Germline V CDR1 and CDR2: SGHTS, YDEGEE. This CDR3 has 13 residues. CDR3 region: CATSRGFNSPLHF. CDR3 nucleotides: TGTGCCACCTCACGGGGGTTCAATTCACCCCTCCACTTT.

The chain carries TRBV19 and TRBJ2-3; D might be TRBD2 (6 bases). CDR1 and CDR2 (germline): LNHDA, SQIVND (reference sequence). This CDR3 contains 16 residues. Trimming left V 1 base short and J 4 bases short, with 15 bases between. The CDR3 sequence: CASSIGRGRFADTQYF. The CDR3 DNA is TGTGCCAGTAGTATAGGGCGGGGAAGGTTTGCAGATACGCAGTATTTT.

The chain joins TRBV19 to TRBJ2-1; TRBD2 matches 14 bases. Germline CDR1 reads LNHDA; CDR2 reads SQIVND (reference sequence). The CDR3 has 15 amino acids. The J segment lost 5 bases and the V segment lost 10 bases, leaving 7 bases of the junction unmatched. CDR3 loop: CATRTSGGQNNEQFF. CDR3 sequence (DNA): TGTGCCACTCGGACTAGCGGGGGGCAAAACAATGAGCAGTTCTTC.

The CDR3 region is CASSLGLGGVNTEAFF. CDR3 nucleotide sequence: TGTGCCAGCAGCTTAGGCCTCGGGGGAGTTAACACTGAAGCTTTCTTT. V and J are TRBV11-1 and TRBJ1-1; possible D gene TRBD1, 5 bases. Germline CDR1 is SGHAT and CDR2 is FQDESV (reference sequence). V lost 1 base to trimming and J lost 2 bases, with 14 bases between them. This CDR3 spans 16 amino acids.

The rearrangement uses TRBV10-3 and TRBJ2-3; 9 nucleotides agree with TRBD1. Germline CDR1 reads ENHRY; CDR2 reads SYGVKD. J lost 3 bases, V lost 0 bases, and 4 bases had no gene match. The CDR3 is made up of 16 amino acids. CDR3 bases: TGTGCCATCAGTGAGTCGAAGACAGGGGGGACAGATACGCAGTATTTT. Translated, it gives CAISESKTGGTDTQYF.

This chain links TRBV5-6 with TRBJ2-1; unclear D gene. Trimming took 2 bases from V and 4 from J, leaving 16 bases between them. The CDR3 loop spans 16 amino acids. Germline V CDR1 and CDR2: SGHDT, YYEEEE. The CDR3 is CASSFSLRGTYNEQFF. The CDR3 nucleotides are TGTGCCAGCAGCTTCAGTCTTCGAGGCACTTACAATGAGCAGTTCTTC.

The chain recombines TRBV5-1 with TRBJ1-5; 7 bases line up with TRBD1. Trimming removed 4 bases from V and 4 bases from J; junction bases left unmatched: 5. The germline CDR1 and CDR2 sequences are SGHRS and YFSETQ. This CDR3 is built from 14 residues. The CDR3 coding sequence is TGCGCCAGCAGCGGGGGGACAGATAATCAGCCCCAGCATTTT. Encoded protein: CASSGGTDNQPQHF.

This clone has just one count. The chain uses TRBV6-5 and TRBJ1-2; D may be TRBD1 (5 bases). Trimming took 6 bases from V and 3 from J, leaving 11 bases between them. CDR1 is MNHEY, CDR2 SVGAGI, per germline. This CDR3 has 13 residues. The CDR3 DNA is TGTGCCAGCAGAAGGACACCCCACTATGGCTACACCTTC. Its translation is CASRRTPHYGYTF.

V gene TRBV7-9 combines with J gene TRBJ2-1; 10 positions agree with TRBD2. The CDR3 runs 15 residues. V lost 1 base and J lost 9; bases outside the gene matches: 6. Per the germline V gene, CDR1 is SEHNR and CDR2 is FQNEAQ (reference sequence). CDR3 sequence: CASSLDSGGASEQFF. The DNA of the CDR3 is TGTGCCAGCAGCTTAGACAGCGGGGGGGCCAGTGAGCAGTTCTTC.

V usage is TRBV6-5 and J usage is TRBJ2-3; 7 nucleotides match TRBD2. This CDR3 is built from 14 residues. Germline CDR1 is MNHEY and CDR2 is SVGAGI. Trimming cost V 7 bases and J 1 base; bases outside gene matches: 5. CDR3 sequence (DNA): TGTGCCAGCACCCCAGGGAGGGGCACAGATACGCAGTATTTT. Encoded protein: CASTPGRGTDTQYF.

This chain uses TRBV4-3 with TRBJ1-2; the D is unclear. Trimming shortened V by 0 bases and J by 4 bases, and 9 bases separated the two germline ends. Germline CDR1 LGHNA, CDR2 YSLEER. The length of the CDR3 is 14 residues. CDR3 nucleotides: TGCGCCAGCAGCCAAGAGGCCGTAAGCTATGGCTACACCTTC. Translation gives CASSQEAVSYGYTF.

CDR3 sequence: CASSSGLAGGTYEQYF. For the CDR3, the DNA is TGTGCCAGCAGTTCGGGACTAGCGGGGGGAACCTACGAGCAGTACTTC. The V gene is TRBV27, the J gene TRBJ2-7; 15 positions match TRBD2. CDR1 and CDR2 from the germline V gene are MNHEY and SMNVEV (reference sequence). J was trimmed by 2 bases and V by 4 bases; bases with no gene match: 3. The CDR3 consists of 16 residues.

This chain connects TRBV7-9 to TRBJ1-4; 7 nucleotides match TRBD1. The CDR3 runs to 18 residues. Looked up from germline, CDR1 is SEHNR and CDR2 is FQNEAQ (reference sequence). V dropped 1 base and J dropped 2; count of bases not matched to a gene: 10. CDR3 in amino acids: CASSLGFDRDLTNEKLFF. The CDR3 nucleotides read TGTGCCAGCAGCTTAGGATTCGACAGGGATTTGACTAATGAAAAACTGTTTTTT.

The CDR3 sequence: CASSPGGSYNEQFF. The CDR3 bases are TGTGCCAGTAGCCCAGGGGGTTCCTACAATGAGCAGTTCTTC. The chain uses TRBV19 and TRBJ2-1, with 7 bases identical to TRBD1. Per germline, CDR1 LNHDA and CDR2 SQIVND (reference sequence). This CDR3 contains 14 residues. V gave up 6 bases and J gave up 1 base; unmatched junction bases: 3.